Detailed here is one TCR beta chain. The antigen is unknown. The CDR3 extends over 17 amino acids. V shed 4 bases and J 4 bases; nucleotides not matched to a gene: 14. Germline V gene sequence: CDR1 KGHSH, CDR2 LQKENI. Second-dose intervals near 4 or 12 weeks were combined. These data originate in a study of T cell responses to AZD1222 COVID-19 vaccine. Assay: immunoSEQ multiplex PCR; the TCRdb copy retains only in-frame clones and omits some. The sample records 190,000 or so clones, 88% being singletons. Study-wide results and limits: The reported proportion of spike-specific TCRs targeting unmutated variant regions was nearly half. Females made up more of the donors, who were largely white British, and clonal diversity may have come out too low.

The sequence came from an adult who received the AZD1222 COVID-19 vaccine. The chain has TRBV18 and TRBJ2-3, with TRBD2 matching over 7 bases. Sequenced here: peripheral blood, sampled 28 days after the second AZD1222 dose. The CDR3 DNA reads as TGTGCCAGCTCACGCAATCGGGCGGGAGTAAAGTCAGATACGCAGTATTTT. Encoded protein: CASSRNRAGVKSDTQYF.